One and the same sample provided the 30 T cell receptor beta chains below, sequenced in a study of technical replicates of blood from a few donors (dated by TCRdb to 2016 to 2017). Libraries were constructed by the immunoSEQ multiplex PCR assay. TCRdb took over this immuneACCESS table, retaining in-frame rearrangements with V and J assigned. Such tables are incomplete; in checked studies, under half of the missing clones stem from an unresolved V gene, and the remainder is unexplained. The sample table shows about 100,000 clones, and roughly 95% are seen once. The top ten clonotypes cover 0.22% of the sample. Specimen: T cells isolated from PBMCs. Source of these receptors: a human donor in good health.

The gene calls are TRBV7-3 and TRBJ2-2; 12 nucleotides align to TRBD2. Germline CDR1 SGHTA, CDR2 FQGTGA. CDR3 length: 14 amino acids. V gave up 4 bases and J gave up 6 bases; unmatched junction bases: 0. In DNA, the CDR3 is TGTGCCAGCAGCTCTAGCGGGGGGGCCGGGGAGCTGTTTTTT. Its translation is CASSSSGGAGELFF.

The chain couples TRBV28 to TRBJ1-2, with 10 bases aligning to TRBD1. Trimming took 3 bases from V and 1 from J; bases not matched to a gene: 5. The CDR3 is 16 amino acids. Germline V lookup: CDR1 MDHEN, CDR2 SYDVKM. CDR3 DNA sequence: TGTGCCAGCAGTTTGGGACAGGGGAGTTATAACTATGGCTACACCTTC. Amino acids: CASSLGQGSYNYGYTF.

This clone was picked up a small number of times. The chain carries TRBV18 and TRBJ1-5; D might be TRBD1 (5 bases). This CDR3 has 15 amino acids. Trimming took off 6 bases at V and 8 bases at J, with 20 bases between the two ends. Germline values: CDR1 KGHSH, CDR2 LQKENI. CDR3 protein: CASSPSGAPGEPQHF. The DNA for the CDR3 is TGTGCCAGCTCCCCCAGCGGGGCCCCCGGCGAGCCCCAGCATTTT.

This chain connects TRBV28 to TRBJ1-2, with unresolved D. V shed 3 bases and J shed 1 base, with 9 bases lying between them. Germline CDR1 reads MDHEN; CDR2 reads SYDVKM. This CDR3 spans 14 amino acids. The DNA for the CDR3 is TGTGCCAGCAGTTTCCCGGGTCTTAACTATGGCTACACCTTC. Translated, it gives CASSFPGLNYGYTF.

The chain is built from TRBV27 and TRBJ2-3; D unresolved. The V and J ends lost 4 bases and 2 bases respectively, with 13 bases between them. The CDR3 covers 15 residues. Germline CDR1 and CDR2: MNHEY and SMNVEV (reference sequence). CDR3 in DNA: TGTGCCAGCAGTTCCCCAGGATATTCCACAGATACGCAGTATTTT. It yields the protein CASSSPGYSTDTQYF.

The chain has TRBV30 and TRBJ2-7; no reliable D call. Trimming took off 2 bases at V and 0 bases at J, with 11 bases between the two ends. CDR3 length: 14 amino acids. Germline assignment: CDR1 GTSNPN and CDR2 SVGIG (reference sequence). The CDR3 coding sequence is TGTGCCTGGAGTTTAGAAGTTTTCTCCTACGAGCAGTACTTC. Amino acids: CAWSLEVFSYEQYF.

The chain recombines TRBV7-2 with TRBJ1-1; weak D call: TRBD1 (6 bases). The V gene lost 6 bases and the J gene lost 3 bases, with 14 bases spanning the gap. The CDR3 spans 14 residues. Germline V CDR1 and CDR2: SGHTA, FQGNSA. This CDR3 is CASRTRTDYTEAFF. The CDR3 bases are TGTGCCAGCAGGACTCGGACAGACTACACTGAAGCTTTCTTT.

J is TRBJ2-1 and V is TRBV20-1; a weak D match, TRBD1 (6 bases). The CDR3 contains 11 residues. Germline values: CDR1 DFQATT, CDR2 SNEGSKA (reference sequence). V lost 5 bases, J lost 5 bases, and 7 bases lay in between. CDR3 sequence reads: CSAQGNNEQFF. Written as DNA, the CDR3 is TGCAGTGCTCAGGGGAACAATGAGCAGTTCTTC.

This chain uses TRBV6-4 with TRBJ1-2, with D possibly being TRBD1 (5 bases). V dropped 6 bases and J dropped 1 base, with 15 bases sitting between them. This CDR3 has 15 residues. Germline V gene sequence: CDR1 MRHNA, CDR2 SNTAGT. DNA for the CDR3: TGTGCCAGCAGCGTATACGCAGGGTTTAACTATGGCTACACCTTC. As protein: CASSVYAGFNYGYTF.

The chain joins TRBV4-2 to TRBJ1-3; maybe TRBD1 (5 bases). The germline V and J ends were trimmed by 4 bases and 7 bases, with 11 bases remaining between them. Germline V CDR1 and CDR2: LGHNA, YNFKEQ. This CDR3 comprises 13 residues. The CDR3 coding sequence is TGTGCCAGCAGCCGACCGACAGATAACACCATATATTTT. It encodes CASSRPTDNTIYF.

This sequence joins TRBV29-1 and TRBJ2-1; possibly TRBD2 for D (5 bases). The CDR3 totals 13 residues. CDR1 is SQVTM, CDR2 ANQGSEA, per germline. Deletions cut 6 bases from V and 4 bases from J, with 13 bases between. The CDR3 nucleotides read TGCAGCGTCCTCCCGCCGGGGTACAATGAGCAGTTCTTC. Its protein is CSVLPPGYNEQFF.

The chain recombines TRBV7-9 with TRBJ2-5; 9 nucleotides agree with TRBD1. The germline gives CDR1 SEHNR, CDR2 FQNEAQ (reference sequence). The CDR3 loop spans 15 amino acids. Trimming cost V 5 bases and J 5 bases; bases outside gene matches: 9. CDR3 bases: TGTGCCAGCAGCACCCCAGACAGGGGGAGGGAGACCCAGTACTTC. Translating gives CASSTPDRGRETQYF. Full variable domain (outside the CDR3, taken from reference TRBV7-9 and TRBJ2-5): DTGVSQNPRHKITKRGQNVTFRCDPISEHNRLYWYRQTLGQGPEFLTYFQNEAQLEKSRLLSDRFSAERPKGSFSTLEIQRTEQGDSAMYLCASSTPDRGRETQYFGPGTRLLVL.

This chain joins TRBV30 and TRBJ2-7; perhaps TRBD1 as D (5 bases). The CDR3 sequence is 15 residues long. CDR1 and CDR2 (germline): GTSNPN, SVGIG (reference sequence). V lost 0 bases, J lost 2 bases, and 14 bases lay in between. In DNA form, the CDR3 reads TGTGCCTGGAGTGTAGGGGTGGGCATTGCCTACGAGCAGTACTTC. The encoded protein is CAWSVGVGIAYEQYF.

The gene calls are TRBV15 and TRBJ1-5; 9 nucleotides align to TRBD1. The length of the CDR3 is 18 residues. Germline values: CDR1 LNHNV, CDR2 YYDKDF (reference sequence). Trimming cost V 9 bases and J 0 bases; bases outside gene matches: 15. The CDR3 loop is CATPPGGTGSYSNQPQHF. The CDR3, as DNA: TGTGCCACTCCCCCAGGCGGGACAGGGTCTTATAGCAATCAGCCCCAGCATTTT.

The chain has TRBV2 and TRBJ1-1, with D unresolved. CDR1 is SNHLY, CDR2 FYNNEI, per germline. This CDR3 comprises 11 residues. Trimming removed 9 bases from V and 3 bases from J, with 8 bases in between. The CDR3 spells CASLEYTEAFF. CDR3 in DNA: TGTGCCAGTCTTGAGTACACTGAAGCTTTCTTT.

The chain is built from TRBV13 and TRBJ1-2; a weak D match, TRBD1 (6 bases). The CDR3 contains 14 residues. Germline V gene lookup returns CDR1 PRHDT and CDR2 FYEKMQ (reference sequence). V gave up 5 bases and J gave up 6 bases, with 16 bases separating them. CDR3 nucleotide sequence: TGTGCCAGCAGCCAAAGATCGGGGGGCCATGGCTACACCTTC. Protein: CASSQRSGGHGYTF.

The rearrangement uses TRBV19 and TRBJ2-7, with 10 nucleotides matching TRBD1. V was pared by 8 bases and J by 7 bases, with 8 bases of the junction left unmatched. Germline V gene lookup returns CDR1 LNHDA and CDR2 SQIVND (reference sequence). The CDR3 spans 13 residues. CDR3 in amino acids: CASAGTGAPEQYF. DNA of the CDR3: TGTGCCAGTGCCGGGACAGGGGCACCTGAGCAGTACTTC.

The chain uses TRBV11-2 and TRBJ2-7; D is ambiguous. The ends were cut back, 1 base at V and 0 bases at J, with 10 bases in the middle. This CDR3 has 15 amino acids. Germline CDR1 SGHAT, CDR2 FQNNGV. The CDR3 loop reads CASSLGPTFSYEQYF. The CDR3 DNA follows: TGTGCCAGCAGCTTAGGCCCTACTTTCTCCTACGAGCAGTACTTC.

The chain combines TRBV9 with TRBJ2-7; a weak D match, TRBD1 (5 bases). V was cut by 0 bases and J by 3 bases, with 7 bases left in between. Looked up from germline, CDR1 is SGDLS and CDR2 is YYNGEE. The CDR3 spans 13 residues. CDR3 region: CASSVGTNYEQYF. CDR3 nucleotide sequence: TGTGCCAGCAGCGTAGGGACAAACTACGAGCAGTACTTC.

In this sample, this clone turned up once. The chain employs TRBV19 and TRBJ1-5, with D possibly being TRBD1 (5 bases). V was cut by 0 bases and J by 0 bases, with 24 bases left in between. Germline V CDR1 and CDR2: LNHDA, SQIVND (reference sequence). CDR3 size: 21 residues. DNA of the CDR3: TGTGCCAGTAGTATAGACCCAGGACCGAGTTCGATGGACATTAGCAATCAGCCCCAGCATTTT. The encoded protein is CASSIDPGPSSMDISNQPQHF.

This chain uses TRBV5-1 with TRBJ2-5; D possibly corresponds to TRBD2 (5 bases). CDR1 and CDR2 from the germline V gene are SGHRS and YFSETQ. Trimming stripped 2 bases from V and 9 bases from J, with 17 bases between. The CDR3 length is 14 residues. CDR3 region: CASSLSPPEAAQYF. The CDR3 DNA reads as TGCGCCAGCAGCTTATCCCCGCCGGAAGCGGCCCAGTACTTC.

V and J are TRBV2 and TRBJ1-5; TRBD1 matches at 9 bases. V lost 5 bases, J lost 1 base, and 3 bases stayed unmatched. This CDR3 is built from 15 residues. Germline CDR1 and CDR2: SNHLY and FYNNEI. As DNA, the CDR3 is TGTGCCAGCAGTTCAGGGACAGGGAGCAATCAGCCCCAGCATTTT. Encoded protein: CASSSGTGSNQPQHF.

The gene calls are TRBV2 and TRBJ2-7; 10 bases are shared with TRBD1. CDR1 and CDR2 from the germline V gene are SNHLY and FYNNEI. This CDR3 has 17 amino acids. Trimming cost V 7 bases and J 5 bases; bases outside gene matches: 17. CDR3 amino acids: CASIRDRGRPSRDEQYF. The DNA for the CDR3 is TGTGCCAGCATTAGGGACAGGGGAAGACCATCGCGTGACGAGCAGTACTTC.

This sequence joins TRBV29-1 and TRBJ2-7, with D possibly TRBD2 on 6 matching bases. CDR3 length: 14 amino acids. The V gene lost 4 bases and the J gene lost 5 bases, with 18 bases spanning the gap. Germline V gene lookup returns CDR1 SQVTM and CDR2 ANQGSEA. CDR3 protein: CSVVGLRGKNEQYF. The CDR3 DNA is TGCAGCGTTGTAGGACTACGGGGAAAGAACGAGCAGTACTTC.

V and J are TRBV4-2 and TRBJ2-1; 12 bases map to TRBD2. The CDR3 is 17 amino acids. Germline V gene sequence: CDR1 LGHNA, CDR2 YNFKEQ. V was pared by 0 bases and J by 6 bases, with 6 bases of the junction left unmatched. The CDR3 DNA follows: TGTGCCAGCAGCCAAGATGGGCTAGCGGGGGGGCTCAATGAGCAGTTCTTC. Translated: CASSQDGLAGGLNEQFF.

The rearrangement joins TRBV19 to TRBJ1-2, with D perhaps TRBD1 (5 bases). Germline-derived CDR1 and CDR2 are LNHDA and SQIVND (reference sequence). Trimming left V 1 base short and J 0 bases short, with 12 bases between. This CDR3 comprises 16 residues. CDR3: CASSIGGSAANYGYTF. CDR3 nucleotide sequence: TGTGCCAGTAGTATAGGGGGCAGTGCAGCTAACTATGGCTACACCTTC.

The chain carries TRBV19 and TRBJ2-1; D uncertain. The length of the CDR3 is 14 residues. Germline CDR1 is LNHDA and CDR2 is SQIVND (reference sequence). V was clipped by 3 bases and J by 3 bases, with 9 bases between them. The CDR3 loop is CASSIGLLYNEQFF. DNA of the CDR3: TGTGCCAGTAGTATCGGTCTTCTCTACAATGAGCAGTTCTTC.

The gene calls are TRBV21-1 and TRBJ1-5. TRBV21-1 is given as a pseudogene. The CDR3 runs 17 residues. The chain's CDR3 is CASSSDPELLSNQPQHF. CDR3 bases: TGTGCCAGCAGTTCGGATCCGGAGTTGTTAAGCAATCAGCCCCAGCATTTT.

A single count supports this clone. V and J are TRBV6-5 and TRBJ2-2, with D uncertain. The CDR3 length is 14 residues. Looked up from germline, CDR1 is MNHEY and CDR2 is SVGAGI. Trimming took 8 bases from V and 1 from J, leaving 11 bases between them. CDR3 in amino acids: CASLPYQNTGELFF. CDR3 nucleotide sequence: TGTGCCAGCTTGCCCTACCAGAACACCGGGGAGCTGTTTTTT.

The chain couples TRBV5-1 to TRBJ2-6, with D maybe TRBD2 (6 bases). Germline values: CDR1 SGHRS, CDR2 YFSETQ. This CDR3 is built from 15 residues. Trimming shortened V by 1 base and J by 5 bases, and 10 bases separated the two germline ends. CDR3 sequence reads: CASSLMEGRANVLTF. The CDR3 nucleotides are TGCGCCAGCAGCTTGATGGAGGGTAGGGCCAACGTCCTGACTTTC.